The rows below give T cell receptor beta chains drawn from one sample of a study of molecular identifiers for immune sequencing clone quantification. TCRdb reprocessed the PCR reads via MiXCR and lists one record per CDR3 protein. The sample lists about 510,000 distinct CDR3 sequences, 20% to 25% occurring once. The sample consisted of naive CD8+ T cells from blood, with Jurkat cell RNA spiked in. All receptors derive from a human donor in good health. Some libraries in this study had Jurkat cell RNA spiked in. CDR3s include the opening cysteine and the closing phenylalanine or tryptophan. D genes are given only for firm matches. Clone size is given for some rows only: seen once, a few or many times, or a class if the clone is expanded.

J: TRBJ2-7
V: TRBV2
D: -
size: -
CDR3: CAGADFGGAVDEQYF
DNA: TGTGCCGGAGCTGACTTTGGCGGGGCCGTGGACGAGCAGTACTTC

J: TRBJ2-3
V: TRBV5-1
D: -
size: many
CDR3: CASYSGWDTTDTQYF
DNA: TGCGCCAGCTACTCAGGGTGGGATACCACAGATACGCAGTATTTT

J: TRBJ2-5
V: TRBV7-9
D: TRBD2
size: few
CDR3: CASSQFLAGQETQYF
DNA: TGTGCCAGCAGCCAATTCCTAGCGGGGCAAGAGACCCAGTACTTC

J: TRBJ2-7
V: TRBV5-1
D: TRBD1
size: many
CDR3: CASSFPGQGVYEQYF
DNA: TGTGCCAGCAGCTTTCCGGGACAGGGGGTTTACGAGCAGTACTTC

J: TRBJ2-1
V: TRBV5-6
D: TRBD1
size: -
CDR3: CASSPGQANHGQFF
DNA: TGTGCCAGCAGCCCGGGACAGGCTAATCATGGGCAGTTCTTC

J: TRBJ2-1
V: TRBV27
D: -
size: -
CDR3: CASSLALGAMGYNGQFF
DNA: TGTGCCAGCAGTCTCGCGTTAGGGGCAATGGGGTACAATGGGCAGTTCTTC

J: TRBJ2-1
V: TRBV7-3
D: TRBD2
size: many
CDR3: CASSLIAGGPDEQFF
DNA: TGTGCCAGCAGCTTAATAGCGGGAGGGCCGGATGAGCAGTTCTTC

J: TRBJ2-1
V: TRBV6-5
D: TRBD2
size: few
CDR3: CASSQTSDSYNEQFF
DNA: TGTGCCAGCAGTCAAACTAGCGACTCCTACAATGAGCAGTTCTTC

J: TRBJ1-2
V: TRBV9
D: -
size: few
CDR3: CASSVGNYDYGYTF
DNA: TGTGCCAGCAGCGTAGGGAACTACGACTATGGCTACACCTTC

J: TRBJ2-1
V: TRBV7-2
D: -
size: many
CDR3: CASSPSGSHNEQFF
DNA: TGTGCCAGCAGCCCCTCAGGTTCCCACAATGAGCAGTTCTTC

J: TRBJ2-2
V: TRBV6-1
D: -
size: few
CDR3: CASSDGQNVGELFF
DNA: TGTGCCAGCAGTGACGGACAGAACGTCGGGGAGCTGTTTTTT

J: TRBJ2-5
V: TRBV6-5
D: TRBD1
size: many
CDR3: CASRLTDRAETQYF
DNA: TGTGCCAGCAGACTCACCGACAGGGCAGAGACCCAGTACTTC

J: TRBJ2-5
V: TRBV13
D: TRBD1
size: many
CDR3: CASSPRGRGIETQYF
DNA: TGTGCCAGCAGCCCACGAGGCAGGGGGATTGAGACCCAGTACTTC

J: TRBJ2-3
V: TRBV12-3/TRBV12-4
D: -
size: -
CDR3: CAMSELGTDTQYF
DNA: TGTGCCATGTCGGAGTTGGGCACAGATACGCAGTATTTT

J: TRBJ1-4
V: TRBV27
D: -
size: few
CDR3: CASSFGTREKLFF
DNA: TGTGCCAGCAGTTTTGGAACCCGGGAAAAACTGTTTTTT

J: TRBJ2-7
V: TRBV9
D: TRBD1
size: many
CDR3: CASSHGQVSYEQYF
DNA: TGTGCCAGCAGCCACGGACAGGTTTCCTACGAGCAGTACTTC

J: TRBJ2-3
V: TRBV27
D: -
size: -
CDR3: CASSLSIPSVHTQYF
DNA: TGTGCCAGCAGTTTATCGATCCCTAGCGTCCATACGCAGTATTTT

J: TRBJ1-1
V: TRBV7-9
D: TRBD1
size: many
CDR3: CASSLGTGWTEAFF
DNA: TGTGCCAGCAGCCTGGGGACAGGGTGGACTGAAGCTTTCTTT

J: TRBJ2-5
V: TRBV29-1
D: -
size: many
CDR3: CSVEDVLEETQYF
DNA: TGCAGCGTTGAAGACGTATTGGAAGAGACCCAGTACTTC

J: TRBJ1-1
V: TRBV5-5
D: -
size: many
CDR3: CASSLAGRMNTEAFF
DNA: TGTGCCAGCAGCTTGGCGGGACGGATGAACACTGAAGCTTTCTTT

J: TRBJ2-3
V: TRBV29-1
D: TRBD2
size: many
CDR3: CSVASVGGADTQYF
DNA: TGCAGCGTTGCCTCGGTGGGGGGGGCAGATACGCAGTATTTT

J: TRBJ2-5
V: TRBV3-1
D: TRBD2
size: -
CDR3: CASGHGLAGGSGGETQYF
DNA: TGTGCCAGCGGCCATGGACTAGCGGGAGGCTCCGGGGGAGAGACCCAGTACTTC

J: TRBJ2-2
V: TRBV13
D: TRBD2
size: -
CDR3: CASSRITGTSGGMNTGELFF
DNA: TGTGCCAGCAGCCGAATCACGGGGACTAGCGGGGGCATGAACACCGGGGAGCTGTTTTTT

J: TRBJ2-1
V: TRBV24-1
D: -
size: -
CDR3: CATSDFRGSYNEQLF
DNA: TGTGCCACCAGTGATTTCAGGGGCTCCTACAATGAGCAGCTCTTC

J: TRBJ1-1
V: TRBV13
D: -
size: many
CDR3: CASSSADVRLMNTEAFF
DNA: TGTGCCAGCAGCTCAGCCGATGTAAGGCTCATGAACACTGAAGCTTTCTTT